These 25 T cell receptor beta chains were sequenced from one sample in a study of blood T cell repertoires in COVID-19. The data were produced by immunoSEQ multiplex PCR, yet TCRdb's version contains in-frame clones alone and is incomplete. The profile shows about 200,000 clones, 82% of them singletons. Sequencing was done on a sample of peripheral blood. The source is a woman older than 75 with COVID-19, enrolled during active disease.

This clone was observed a single time. The chain uses TRBV11-2 and TRBJ2-3; 12 nucleotides match TRBD1. This CDR3 has 16 amino acids. In germline, CDR1 is SGHAT, CDR2 FQNNGV. Germline trimming cut 4 bases from V and 5 bases from J; bases unmatched to any gene: 7. Here the CDR3 DNA reads TGTGCCAGCAGCTCGGCGGGACAGGGGGCGCAAGATACGCAGTATTTT. Its translation: CASSSAGQGAQDTQYF.

This clone was seen just once. This sequence joins TRBV11-2 and TRBJ1-1, with D unclear. The CDR3 totals 13 residues. V dropped 4 bases and J dropped 1 base, with 7 bases sitting between them. Per germline, CDR1 SGHAT and CDR2 FQNNGV. Written as DNA, the CDR3 is TGTGCCAGCAGCTCAACCGGGAACACTGAAGCTTTCTTT. This encodes CASSSTGNTEAFF.

The gene calls are TRBV7-9 and TRBJ1-6; no clear D. The CDR3 runs to 15 residues. V gave up 1 base and J gave up 3 bases, with 7 bases separating them. The germline gives CDR1 SEHNR, CDR2 FQNEAQ (reference sequence). The CDR3 nucleotides read TGTGCCAGCAGCTTAGATCCGGGCTATAATTCACCCCTCCACTTT. As protein: CASSLDPGYNSPLHF.

The chain employs TRBV19 and TRBJ1-1, with 8 bases matching TRBD1. V trimming: 2 bases; J trimming: 5 bases; junction bases outside the gene matches: 4. Germline values: CDR1 LNHDA, CDR2 SQIVND (reference sequence). The CDR3 extends over 14 amino acids. CDR3 region: CASSITGGTTEAFF. Written as DNA, the CDR3 is TGTGCCAGTAGTATAACAGGGGGGACGACTGAAGCTTTCTTT.

This chain connects TRBV2 to TRBJ1-5; D might be TRBD1 (5 bases). The CDR3 runs to 14 residues. CDR1 is SNHLY, CDR2 FYNNEI, per germline. Trimming left V 7 bases short and J 7 bases short, with 17 bases between. CDR3 coding DNA: TGTGCCAGCACCATCGGGCAGGGTGCCCAGCCCCAGCATTTT. This codes for CASTIGQGAQPQHF.

CDR3 in DNA: TGTGCCAGCACCCTAGCGGGACAGAACGAGCAGTACTTC. Encoded protein: CASTLAGQNEQYF. The chain employs TRBV6-5 and TRBJ2-7, with 9 bases identical to TRBD2. Germline V gene sequence: CDR1 MNHEY, CDR2 SVGAGI. The CDR3 runs 13 residues. The junction had 6 bases not matched to a gene; V was cut back by 7 bases and J by 5 bases.

V and J are TRBV7-2 and TRBJ2-6, with 9 positions matching TRBD1. V was pared by 4 bases and J by 4 bases, with 5 bases of the junction left unmatched. The germline gives CDR1 SGHTA, CDR2 FQGNSA. The CDR3 length is 16 residues. CDR3 amino acids: CASSSHRGLGANVLTF. CDR3 nucleotide sequence: TGTGCCAGCAGCTCCCACAGGGGGCTCGGGGCCAACGTCCTGACTTTC.

The CDR3 sequence: CASSPTGTASGNTIYF. Written as DNA, the CDR3 is TGTGCCAGCTCACCGACCGGGACAGCCTCTGGAAACACCATATATTTT. The chain joins TRBV18 to TRBJ1-3; 7 nucleotides line up with TRBD1. The CDR3 sequence is 16 residues long. Trimming took 3 bases from V and 0 from J; bases not matched to a gene: 5. Germline V gene sequence: CDR1 KGHSH, CDR2 LQKENI.

The V gene is TRBV6-5, the J gene TRBJ2-5; 7 positions match TRBD2. V dropped 6 bases and J dropped 5; count of bases not matched to a gene: 9. The germline gives CDR1 MNHEY, CDR2 SVGAGI. CDR3 length: 14 amino acids. In nucleotides, the CDR3 is TGTGCCAGCAGGGCCGACGGGGGGAGGGAGACCCAGTACTTC. Its protein product is CASRADGGRETQYF.

The J gene is TRBJ2-5, the V gene TRBV11-2; D possibly corresponds to TRBD2 (5 bases). The CDR3 sequence is 14 residues long. The ends were cut back, 5 bases at V and 5 bases at J, with 15 bases in the middle. CDR1 is SGHAT, CDR2 FQNNGV, per germline. For the CDR3, the DNA is TGTGCCAGCAGCAAGGAAGGAGGATGGGAGACCCAGTACTTC. Translating gives CASSKEGGWETQYF.

The chain has TRBV28 and TRBJ2-1; D perhaps matches TRBD1 (6 bases). CDR3 size: 14 residues. Germline V gene data show CDR1 as MDHEN and CDR2 as SYDVKM. V lost 8 bases, J lost 7 bases, and 18 bases lay in between. CDR3 bases: TGTGCCAGCTATGGGGGCTCAATAAGGAATGAGCAGTTCTTC. It codes for CASYGGSIRNEQFF.

The chain uses TRBV3-1 (or the pseudogene TRBV3-2) and TRBJ1-5; D gene uncertain. This CDR3 contains 14 residues. The germline gives CDR1 LGHDT, CDR2 YNNKEL (reference sequence). V shed 1 base and J shed 7 bases, with 11 bases lying between them. CDR3 in amino acids: CASSQGQVGQPQHF. The CDR3 DNA follows: TGTGCCAGCAGCCAAGGGCAGGTGGGCCAGCCCCAGCATTTT.

This rearrangement joins TRBV2 to TRBJ1-2; 10 bases map to TRBD1. CDR1 is SNHLY and CDR2 is FYNNEI in the germline V gene. The ends lost 11 bases at V and 5 bases at J; junction bases unmatched: 8. This CDR3 is 13 amino acids long. In DNA, the CDR3 is TGTGCCGGAAGACAGGGGGCGCAGTATGGCTACACCTTC. Its protein product is CAGRQGAQYGYTF.

V and J are TRBV28 and TRBJ1-2; TRBD1 agrees at 9 bases. Looked up from germline, CDR1 is MDHEN and CDR2 is SYDVKM. The trim removed 6 bases at V and 10 bases at J, leaving 12 bases unmatched. CDR3 length: 14 amino acids. The CDR3 spells CASRAPGQGKAYTF. CDR3 nucleotides: TGTGCCAGCAGAGCCCCGGGACAGGGAAAGGCCTACACCTTC.

The genes are TRBV30 and TRBJ2-1; TRBD1 matches 7 bases. The CDR3 is 14 residues long. Losses at the gene ends were 2 bases for V and 4 bases for J; bases not matched to a gene: 5. Germline V gives CDR1 GTSNPN, CDR2 SVGIG (reference sequence). CDR3 sequence (DNA): TGTGCCTGGAGTAGGGGGCCGGCGTACAATGAGCAGTTCTTC. Protein sequence: CAWSRGPAYNEQFF.

The sample holds a few counts of this clone. DNA of the CDR3: TGTGCCAGTAGCGGTCAGGTCCTCACTGAAGCTTTCTTT. Translating gives CASSGQVLTEAFF. The rearrangement joins TRBV19 to TRBJ1-1; no definite D call. Germline assignment: CDR1 LNHDA and CDR2 SQIVND (reference sequence). Trimming stripped 6 bases from V and 4 bases from J, with 12 bases between. This CDR3 comprises 13 residues.

The V call is TRBV30, the J call TRBJ2-4; weak D call: TRBD1 (6 bases). CDR1 and CDR2 from the germline V gene are GTSNPN and SVGIG (reference sequence). Trimming shortened V by 8 bases and J by 0 bases, and 11 bases separated the two germline ends. CDR3 size: 13 residues. CDR3 sequence (DNA): TGTGCCGTGAGGGGGTTAGCCAAAAACATTCAGTACTTC. This gives the protein CAVRGLAKNIQYF.

The gene calls are TRBV30 and TRBJ2-5, with TRBD2 identical over 11 bases. The germline V gene has CDR1 GTSNPN and CDR2 SVGIG (reference sequence). The CDR3 length is 15 residues. The junction had 5 bases not matched to a gene; V was cut back by 0 bases and J by 5 bases. The CDR3: CAWSVGSSGGETQYF. CDR3 DNA: TGTGCCTGGAGTGTAGGGTCTAGCGGGGGGGAGACCCAGTACTTC. Full variable domain (remainder filled in from reference TRBV30 and TRBJ2-5): SQTIHQWPATLVQPVGSPLSLECTVEGTSNPNLYWYRQAAGRGLQLLFYSVGIGQISSEVPQNLSASRPQDRQFILSSKKLLLSDSGFYLCAWSVGSSGGETQYFGPGTRLLVL.

V is TRBV11-1 and J is TRBJ2-7; possible D gene TRBD2, 5 bases. Germline CDR1 and CDR2: SGHAT and FQDESV (reference sequence). This CDR3 has 14 residues. V was clipped by 1 base and J by 6 bases, with 13 bases between them. The CDR3 nucleotides read TGTGCCAGCAGCTTAGGAGGGCTAGTTTCCGAGCAGTACTTC. This gives the protein CASSLGGLVSEQYF.

The V gene is TRBV7-8, the J gene TRBJ2-3; TRBD1 matches at 8 bases. In germline, CDR1 is SGHVS, CDR2 FQNEAQ. The V segment lost 5 bases and the J segment 2 bases; nucleotides outside the gene matches: 6. This CDR3 is built from 15 residues. In DNA, the CDR3 is TGTGCCAGCAGCCCCCAGGGGGCTTTCACAGATACGCAGTATTTT. Its translation: CASSPQGAFTDTQYF.

The V call is TRBV19, the J call TRBJ2-2; 8 bases align to TRBD2. Germline assignment: CDR1 LNHDA and CDR2 SQIVND (reference sequence). Germline trimming cut 4 bases from V and 6 bases from J; bases unmatched to any gene: 4. CDR3 length: 14 amino acids. This CDR3 is CASSTTGGAGELFF. Here the CDR3 DNA reads TGTGCCAGTAGTACAACGGGGGGGGCCGGGGAGCTGTTTTTT.

CDR3 nucleotide sequence: TGCAGTGCTAGTGTGGGAGGGTCGGGAAACATTCAGTACTTC. Translating it yields CSASVGGSGNIQYF. J is TRBJ2-4 and V is TRBV20-1; 7 bases fit TRBD2. Trimming removed 3 bases from V and 6 bases from J; junction bases left unmatched: 8. Per germline, CDR1 DFQATT and CDR2 SNEGSKA (reference sequence). CDR3 length: 14 amino acids.

This clone was counted a single time. V gene TRBV7-9 combines with J gene TRBJ2-5, with D possibly being TRBD2 (6 bases). There are 13 residues in the CDR3. V lost 6 bases to trimming and J lost 0 bases, with 8 bases between them. CDR1 is SEHNR, CDR2 FQNEAQ, per germline (reference sequence). The DNA of the CDR3 is TGTGCCAGCAGTCGGGGGTACCAAGAGACCCAGTACTTC. It codes for CASSRGYQETQYF.

This clone showed up just once. The CDR3 loop reads CASSSQVRDEQYF. CDR3 bases: TGTGCCAGCAGCTCACAGGTTCGGGACGAGCAGTACTTC. The chain uses TRBV7-8 and TRBJ2-7, with D possibly TRBD1 on 5 matching bases. The V end lost 4 bases, the J end lost 5 bases, and 12 bases lay between the germline ends. The CDR3 covers 13 residues. Germline values: CDR1 SGHVS, CDR2 FQNEAQ. Full variable domain (missing parts from reference TRBV7-8 and TRBJ2-7): GAGVSQSPRYKVAKRGQDVALRCDPISGHVSLFWYQQALGQGPEFLTYFQNEAQLDKSGLPSDRFFAERPEGSVSTLKIQRTQQEDSAVYLCASSSQVRDEQYFGPGTRLTVT.

The chain uses TRBV5-5 and TRBJ1-2; perhaps TRBD1 as D (6 bases). CDR3 length equals 17 residues. The germline V gene has CDR1 SGHKS and CDR2 YYEKEE (reference sequence). Trimming stripped 0 bases from V and 4 bases from J, with 19 bases between. This chain's CDR3 is CASSLARDTRLGYGYTF. In nucleotides, the CDR3 is TGTGCCAGCAGCTTGGCTCGGGACACAAGGTTGGGCTATGGCTACACCTTC.